Included here is one TCR beta chain sequence, with context. Generated by immunoSEQ multiplex PCR, the TCRdb table keeps only in-frame clones and is missing some. The sample lists over 150,000 clones; about four fifths were seen once. Germline CDR1 and CDR2: SGHTA and FQGNSA. V dropped 5 bases and J dropped 4 bases, with 17 bases sitting between them. This CDR3 comprises 15 residues. The sample belongs to a study of blood T cell repertoires in COVID-19. Recruited during active infection, patients (from Seattle) were subsequently followed longitudinally. This clonotype was sampled from a woman aged 70-85 years with COVID-19, enrolled during active disease. V is TRBV7-2 and J is TRBJ1-2, with TRBD1 as a possible D gene (5 bases). The sequencing input was peripheral blood. The CDR3, as DNA: TGTGCCAGCAGCGGACGGACTAGGGGAACCTATGGCTACACCTTC. It specifies CASSGRTRGTYGYTF.